A selection of T cell receptor beta chains follows, all from one sample in a study of control samples from healthy donors and cancer patients. Profiling relied on immunoSEQ multiplex PCR, and the TCRdb table lists in-frame clones only, not all of them. The table lists approximately 97,000 clones, 88% of them singletons. Sequenced input: blood. The receptor source for this set is a man in his thirties or forties in good health. CDR3s include the opening cysteine and the closing phenylalanine or tryptophan. D genes are given only for firm matches. Only some rows state a clone size, as once, few, many or a class for expanded clones.

clone_size,j_call,d_call,v_call,cdr3_nt,cdr3_aa
.,TRBJ2-5,TRBD2,TRBV28,TGTGCCAGCAGTTCAGCGGGGAACCAAGAGACCCAGTACTTC,CASSSAGNQETQYF
.,TRBJ2-7,.,TRBV9,TGTGCCAGCAGCCCAGAAACCGTGGACGCCAGATACGAGCAGTACTTC,CASSPETVDARYEQYF
once,TRBJ2-5,.,TRBV2,TGTGCCAGCCAACGGGACCAAGAGACCCAGTACTTC,CASQRDQETQYF
.,TRBJ2-5,.,TRBV7-7,TGTGCCAGCAGCCAAATGACAGGTGTGGAGACCCAGTACTTC,CASSQMTGVETQYF
.,TRBJ2-2,.,TRBV27,TGTGCCAGCAGTTTCTGGGACACCGGGGAGCTGTTTTTT,CASSFWDTGELFF
.,TRBJ2-7,TRBD1,TRBV24-1,TGTGCCACCAGTGAATCCGGGACAGGGGCCTACGAGCAGTACTTC,CATSESGTGAYEQYF
.,TRBJ2-3,TRBD2,TRBV5-1,TGCGCCAGCAGCTTTGAAGGGGGACTAGCCCCCGATACGCAGTATTTT,CASSFEGGLAPDTQYF
.,TRBJ1-4,.,TRBV23-1,TGCGCCAGCAGTCAATCTACAGCCGGACCAAATGAAAAACTGTTTTTT,CASSQSTAGPNEKLFF
.,TRBJ1-6,.,TRBV19,TGTGCCAGTAGTATAGGAGTTCAGGGGATCTATAATTCACCCCTCCACTTT,CASSIGVQGIYNSPLHF
.,TRBJ1-3,.,TRBV6-5,TGTGCCAGCAGTTACGCGCGGGATGGAAACACCATATATTTT,CASSYARDGNTIYF
.,TRBJ2-5,.,TRBV29-1,TGCAGCTTCGGGACTCTTGGGGAGACCCAGTACTTC,CSFGTLGETQYF
.,TRBJ1-1,.,TRBV4-1,TGCGCCAGCAGCCACTCCGGAACCGGGACAAAGAACACTGAAGCTTTCTTT,CASSHSGTGTKNTEAFF
.,TRBJ2-1,TRBD2,TRBV7-3,TGTGCCAGCAGCATACCCTCCGGGACTAGCGGGAGGGGTGAGCAGTTCTTC,CASSIPSGTSGRGEQFF